The rows below give T cell receptor beta chains drawn from one sample of a study of cytomegalovirus exposure and HLA in healthy donors. TCRdb's table, derived via immunoSEQ multiplex PCR, lists solely in-frame clones and lacks some. The repertoire holds 150,000 to 250,000 clones, with around four fifths as singletons. What was sequenced was PBMCs. All receptors come from a woman in her forties or fifties in good health and CMV-seropositive. CDR3s include the opening cysteine and the closing phenylalanine or tryptophan. D genes are given only for firm matches.

v_gene: TRBV23-1
len: 17
d_gene: NA
CDR3aa: CASSQCQRHLMNTEAFF

v_gene: TRBV6-5
len: 15
d_gene: TRBD2
CDR3aa: CASSLAGGHADTQYF

v_gene: TRBV28
len: 14
d_gene: NA
CDR3aa: CASSSGGPGNTIYF

v_gene: TRBV4-1
len: 18
d_gene: TRBD1
CDR3aa: CASSQDPPGQGAYNEQFF

v_gene: TRBV5-1
len: 13
d_gene: NA
CDR3aa: CASSLTPNEKLFF

v_gene: TRBV27
len: 16
d_gene: NA
CDR3aa: CASSSDPGRLGDTQYF

v_gene: TRBV2
len: 14
d_gene: TRBD1
CDR3aa: CASREQGADTEAFF

v_gene: TRBV23-1
len: 17
d_gene: TRBD1
CDR3aa: CASSLSGQAKVNNEQFF

v_gene: TRBV27
len: 18
d_gene: TRBD2
CDR3aa: CASSLESGTASQYNTQYF

v_gene: TRBV2
len: 13
d_gene: NA
CDR3aa: CASSELGATEAFF

v_gene: TRBV28
len: 15
d_gene: TRBD1
CDR3aa: CASSLQGATNEKLFF

v_gene: TRBV5-6
len: 16
d_gene: TRBD2
CDR3aa: CASTPHSGRAGIEQFF

v_gene: TRBV5-1
len: 14
d_gene: NA
CDR3aa: CASSTGQKDNEQFF

v_gene: TRBV4-1
len: 13
d_gene: NA
CDR3aa: CASSLSGDQLQHF

v_gene: TRBV10-3
len: 11
d_gene: NA
CDR3aa: CAISEANSLFF

v_gene: TRBV7-9
len: 14
d_gene: TRBD1
CDR3aa: CASSPRTGEETQYF

v_gene: TRBV10-3
len: 13
d_gene: NA
CDR3aa: CAISESGEAEAFF

v_gene: TRBV5-4
len: 16
d_gene: TRBD2
CDR3aa: CASSLRLAGGTDTQYF

v_gene: TRBV6-5
len: 15
d_gene: NA
CDR3aa: CASSYGTGSNEKLFF

v_gene: TRBV28
len: 15
d_gene: NA
CDR3aa: CATTKGVSYNSPLHF

v_gene: TRBV27
len: 15
d_gene: NA
CDR3aa: CASTSAAVWDSPLHF

v_gene: TRBV28
len: 16
d_gene: TRBD1
CDR3aa: CASGIPNRGLNTEAFF

v_gene: TRBV4-1
len: 15
d_gene: TRBD1
CDR3aa: CASTPSEGARTEAFF

v_gene: TRBV5-1
len: 15
d_gene: TRBD1
CDR3aa: CASSSGGQSTDTQYF